This TCR beta chain was sequenced for a study of cytomegalovirus exposure and HLA in healthy donors. Whole-study results and caveats: High specificity and sensitivity for cytomegalovirus status were reported for the classifier. Listed as cytomegalovirus-associated were more than 150 TCR beta chains. Rarity held for most TCR sequences, but there were some public TCRs that occurred in many donors. As confirmed in vitro, a few CMV-associated chains were specific for CMV antigens.

The PCR had 60 Vbeta and 13 Jbeta primers. Assay used: immunoSEQ multiplex PCR; TCRdb lists only in-frame clones, some missing. The data hold 150,000 to 200,000 clones, with less than 90% observed a single time. This clone was counted only a few times. The antigen remains unidentified. Germline V gives CDR1 SEHNR, CDR2 FQNEAQ (reference sequence). V was clipped by 3 bases and J by 4 bases, with 18 bases between them. The CDR3 is 16 residues long. The receptor was isolated from a woman between 45 and 65 years old in good health and CMV-seropositive. The rearrangement joins TRBV7-9 to TRBJ2-5; a possible D gene is TRBD2 (6 bases). Sequencing used PBMCs. CDR3 region: CASSFLTGVGVETQYF. The CDR3 nucleotides are TGTGCCAGCAGCTTCCTGACGGGAGTAGGGGTAGAGACCCAGTACTTC. Based on the CDR3 plus reference TRBV7-9 and TRBJ2-5, the full variable domain is DTGVSQNPRHKITKRGQNVTFRCDPISEHNRLYWYRQTLGQGPEFLTYFQNEAQLEKSRLLSDRFSAERPKGSFSTLEIQRTEQGDSAMYLCASSFLTGVGVETQYFGPGTRLLVL.